The 27 T cell receptor beta chains reported below all come from one sample, sequenced in a study of shared clonotypes between healthy human individuals. Only in-frame clones appear in the TCRdb table, and some are missing; sequencing was by immunoSEQ multiplex PCR. This sample yields some 2,000,000 clones, of which roughly 94% are seen a single time; 0.9% to 1.3% belongs to the top ten. The naive CD8 fraction comprised CD45RO-negative cells positively selected for CCR7 and excluded terminally differentiated effector memory CD45RA+ cells. Sequencing was performed on naive CD8+ T cells sorted from blood. The receptors stem from a man between 18 and 35 years old in good health.

V gene TRBV5-1 combines with J gene TRBJ2-7; 9 bases align to TRBD1. This CDR3 spans 13 amino acids. Germline CDR1 and CDR2: SGHRS and YFSETQ. The trim removed 3 bases at V and 6 bases at J, leaving 4 bases unmatched. The CDR3 DNA reads TGCGCCAGCAGCTGGACAGGGGCTGGCGAGCAGTACTTC. Translation: CASSWTGAGEQYF.

The rearrangement uses TRBV5-4 and TRBJ1-2; D is unclear. Trimming cost V 5 bases and J 0 bases, with 8 bases left between them. Per germline, CDR1 SGHNT and CDR2 YYREEE (reference sequence). This CDR3 contains 13 residues. CDR3 sequence: CASRLESNYGYTF. The CDR3 nucleotides read TGTGCCAGCAGACTGGAGTCTAACTATGGCTACACCTTC.

This chain joins TRBV7-9 and TRBJ2-2, with no clear D. The CDR3 spans 15 residues. Looked up from germline, CDR1 is SEHNR and CDR2 is FQNEAQ (reference sequence). V lost 1 base and J lost 4, with 10 bases in between. The CDR3 here is CASSLVSRLTGELFF. The CDR3 nucleotides are TGTGCCAGCAGCTTAGTGTCTCGACTCACCGGGGAGCTGTTTTTT.

V usage is TRBV16 and J usage is TRBJ1-2, with D hard to call. The germline gives CDR1 KGHSY, CDR2 FQNENV. With 4 bases removed from V and 5 bases from J, the gap between germline ends came to 14 bases. The CDR3 spans 14 residues. The CDR3 sequence is CASSPVGNEYGYTF. CDR3 in DNA: TGTGCCAGCAGCCCGGTCGGGAACGAGTATGGCTACACCTTC.

A note on this clone: Other DNA sequences from this sample encode an identical CDR3 as well. The chain links TRBV27 to TRBJ1-1; D may be TRBD1 (6 bases). The CDR3 length is 14 residues. Germline assignment: CDR1 MNHEY and CDR2 SMNVEV (reference sequence). V shed 2 bases and J shed 4 bases, with 11 bases lying between them. Written as DNA, the CDR3 is TGTGCCAGCAGTTTACGGCAAGGGGGCACTGAAGCTTTCTTT. Amino acids: CASSLRQGGTEAFF.

The rearrangement links TRBV19 to TRBJ1-2, with D possibly matching TRBD1 (5 bases). V lost 5 bases, J lost 4 bases, and 14 bases lay in between. Germline V gene sequence: CDR1 LNHDA, CDR2 SQIVND (reference sequence). This CDR3 region has 14 residues. The CDR3 nucleotides are TGTGCCAGTAGTCCGGGGGTGCTCGGCTATGGCTACACCTTC. It specifies CASSPGVLGYGYTF.

The V and J genes are TRBV4-1 and TRBJ2-7, with 9 nucleotides matching TRBD1. Germline lookup yields CDR1 MGHRA and CDR2 YSYEKL. V lost 1 base to trimming and J lost 0 bases; unmatched junction nucleotides: 7. This CDR3 spans 17 amino acids. CDR3 in DNA: TGCGCCAGCAGCCAAGTTGGGGGGACAGGGAGCTCCTACGAGCAGTACTTC. Amino acids: CASSQVGGTGSSYEQYF.

A note on this clone: The same CDR3 is also encoded by other DNA sequences in this sample. Here the CDR3 reads CASSLGGQGRNEQFF. The CDR3 region has the DNA TGTGCCAGCAGCTTAGGCGGTCAGGGAAGGAATGAGCAGTTCTTC. The chain links TRBV13 to TRBJ2-1, with D possibly TRBD1 on 5 matching bases. Trimming shortened V by 0 bases and J by 7 bases, and 13 bases separated the two germline ends. The CDR3 totals 15 residues. Germline V gives CDR1 PRHDT, CDR2 FYEKMQ (reference sequence).

As to this clone: Within the sample, other DNA sequences also encode this same CDR3. This CDR3 reads CASSLDGTYEQYF. CDR3 sequence (DNA): TGTGCCAGCAGCTTGGACGGCACCTACGAGCAGTACTTC. The chain carries TRBV5-6 and TRBJ2-7; D remains unclear. Germline V CDR1 and CDR2: SGHDT, YYEEEE. V was pared by 0 bases and J by 2 bases, with 6 bases between. This CDR3 comprises 13 residues.

About this clone: The sample holds other DNA sequences that translate to the same CDR3. This chain uses TRBV9 with TRBJ1-3; D not certain. The CDR3 loop spans 13 amino acids. Trimming took off 0 bases at V and 4 bases at J, with 5 bases between the two ends. CDR1 and CDR2 (germline): SGDLS, YYNGEE. The CDR3, as DNA: TGTGCCAGCAGCGTAGGTGACGGAAACACCATATATTTT. Its protein product is CASSVGDGNTIYF.

CDR3 protein: CASSLTEPGQGASYEQYF. DNA of the CDR3: TGTGCCAGCAGCTTAACGGAACCGGGACAGGGGGCCTCCTACGAGCAGTACTTC. J is TRBJ2-7 and V is TRBV7-8; 12 bases line up with TRBD1. The CDR3 extends over 18 amino acids. CDR1 is SGHVS and CDR2 is FQNEAQ in the germline V gene. Trimming removed 2 bases from V and 0 bases from J; junction bases left unmatched: 8.

This clone was observed once. The chain recombines TRBV2 with TRBJ2-7; D uncertain. The CDR3 is made up of 13 amino acids. The V gene lost 7 bases and the J gene lost 1 base, with 11 bases spanning the gap. Germline assignment: CDR1 SNHLY and CDR2 FYNNEI. The CDR3 protein is CASTGVISYEQYF. CDR3 nucleotides: TGTGCCAGCACTGGGGTTATTTCCTACGAGCAGTACTTC. Full variable domain (outside the CDR3, taken from reference TRBV2 and TRBJ2-7): EPEVTQTPSHQVTQMGQEVILRCVPISNHLYFYWYRQILGQKVEFLVSFYNNEISEKSEIFDDQFSVERPDGSNFTLKIRSTKLEDSAMYFCASTGVISYEQYFGPGTRLTVT.

The chain combines TRBV27 with TRBJ2-3; 9 bases line up with TRBD2. There are 15 residues in the CDR3. With V trimmed by 2 bases and J by 4 bases, 4 bases remained unmatched. Germline V CDR1 and CDR2: MNHEY, SMNVEV (reference sequence). This CDR3 is CASSLAGGPPDTQYF. The CDR3 region has the DNA TGTGCCAGCAGTTTAGCGGGAGGGCCCCCAGATACGCAGTATTTT.

The chain's CDR3 is CASSQPQGGETQYF. The CDR3 bases are TGCGCCAGCAGCCAACCTCAGGGCGGGGAGACCCAGTACTTC. V gene TRBV4-1 combines with J gene TRBJ2-5; the D call may be TRBD1 or TRBD2 (5 bases each). Looked up from germline, CDR1 is MGHRA and CDR2 is YSYEKL. CDR3 size: 14 residues. V lost 2 bases and J 5 bases, leaving 12 bases between the germline ends.

This chain links TRBV19 with TRBJ2-5, with D tentatively TRBD1 (5 bases). CDR1 and CDR2 from the germline V gene are LNHDA and SQIVND (reference sequence). Trimming cost V 3 bases and J 1 base, with 12 bases left between them. The CDR3 sequence is 15 residues long. The CDR3 sequence is CASSIAWQGQETQYF. The CDR3 coding sequence is TGTGCCAGTAGTATTGCTTGGCAGGGCCAAGAGACCCAGTACTTC.

V usage is TRBV30 and J usage is TRBJ2-1, with 7 bases matching TRBD2. The germline CDR1 and CDR2 sequences are GTSNPN and SVGIG (reference sequence). The CDR3 covers 14 residues. V lost 4 bases to trimming and J lost 2 bases; unmatched junction nucleotides: 5. The CDR3 loop is CAWKGGGTYNEQFF. Written as DNA, the CDR3 is TGTGCCTGGAAGGGCGGGGGTACCTACAATGAGCAGTTCTTC.

The rearrangement links TRBV29-1 to TRBJ2-2; 10 bases are shared with TRBD2. The CDR3 consists of 14 residues. Per the germline V gene, CDR1 is SQVTM and CDR2 is ANQGSEA. The ends lost 3 bases at V and 8 bases at J; junction bases unmatched: 6. The CDR3 region has the DNA TGCAGCGTTGAGGCCGGGACTAGCGAAGGGGAGCTGTTTTTT. Its translation: CSVEAGTSEGELFF.

This clone was detected only once. The chain employs TRBV5-1 and TRBJ2-7, with D possibly matching TRBD1 (6 bases). CDR1 SGHRS and CDR2 YFSETQ come from the germline V gene. This CDR3 comprises 17 residues. Trimming left V 1 base short and J 2 bases short, with 19 bases between. CDR3 sequence reads: CASSLFSDRLWTYEQYF. The CDR3 DNA reads as TGCGCCAGCAGCTTGTTTTCCGACAGGCTTTGGACCTACGAGCAGTACTTC. Combining the CDR3 with reference TRBV5-1 and TRBJ2-7 gives the whole variable domain KAGVTQTPRYLIKTRGQQVTLSCSPISGHRSVSWYQQTPGQGLQFLFEYFSETQRNKGNFPGRFSGRQFSNSRSEMNVSTLELGDSALYLCASSLFSDRLWTYEQYFGPGTRLTVT.

J is TRBJ2-7 and V is TRBV28, with D uncertain. Trimming removed 3 bases at V and 0 bases at J, with 9 bases between. Germline CDR1 MDHEN, CDR2 SYDVKM. This CDR3 is built from 14 residues. CDR3 sequence reads: CASSLRTFSYEQYF. In DNA form, the CDR3 reads TGTGCCAGCAGTTTGAGGACGTTCTCCTACGAGCAGTACTTC.

This chain uses TRBV6-4 with TRBJ2-6; D gene uncertain. Trimming stripped 4 bases from V and 1 base from J, with 14 bases between. This CDR3 is 17 amino acids long. CDR1 MRHNA and CDR2 SNTAGT come from the germline V gene. The CDR3 sequence: CASSVVGNLSGANVLTF. DNA for the CDR3: TGTGCCAGCAGTGTCGTCGGTAATCTTTCTGGGGCCAACGTCCTGACTTTC.

For this clone: Other DNA sequences of this sample code for an identical CDR3. The chain combines TRBV11-2 with TRBJ1-2, with 9 nucleotides matching TRBD1. Germline loops: CDR1 SGHAT, CDR2 FQNNGV. CDR3 length: 15 residues. After removal of 0 bases from V and 4 bases from J, the junction contained 3 bases not matched to a gene. The CDR3 protein is CASSLEGTGSYGYTF. As DNA, the CDR3 is TGTGCCAGCAGCTTAGAAGGGACAGGGTCCTATGGCTACACCTTC.

The V call is TRBV9, the J call TRBJ2-3, with 9 positions matching TRBD2. There are 16 residues in the CDR3. The germline CDR1 and CDR2 sequences are SGDLS and YYNGEE. The trim removed 0 bases at V and 4 bases at J, leaving 6 bases unmatched. The CDR3 is CASSVEIAGAADTQYF. CDR3 nucleotides: TGTGCCAGCAGCGTAGAAATAGCGGGGGCCGCAGATACGCAGTATTTT.

The V call is TRBV7-9, the J call TRBJ2-1; D remains unclear. The CDR3 extends over 13 amino acids. Trimming removed 1 base at V and 6 bases at J, with 7 bases between. CDR1 is SEHNR, CDR2 FQNEAQ, per germline (reference sequence). The DNA for the CDR3 is TGTGCCAGCAGCTTAGACCCCTTCAATGAGCAGTTCTTC. Amino acids: CASSLDPFNEQFF.

The J gene is TRBJ2-7, the V gene TRBV7-9, with 10 positions matching TRBD1. Germline V gives CDR1 SEHNR, CDR2 FQNEAQ (reference sequence). The CDR3 length is 14 residues. Trimming took 5 bases from V and 5 from J; bases not matched to a gene: 6. CDR3 nucleotides: TGTGCCAGCAGCGAGCCGGGACAGGGGAACGAGCAGTACTTC. This encodes CASSEPGQGNEQYF. Looking up the rest from reference TRBV7-9 and TRBJ2-7 gives the full variable domain: DTGVSQNPRHKITKRGQNVTFRCDPISEHNRLYWYRQTLGQGPEFLTYFQNEAQLEKSRLLSDRFSAERPKGSFSTLEIQRTEQGDSAMYLCASSEPGQGNEQYFGPGTRLTVT.

A single count supports this clone. The V call is TRBV4-1, the J call TRBJ1-2, with D maybe TRBD1 (5 bases). V lost 7 bases and J 1 base, leaving 16 bases between the germline ends. The CDR3 consists of 15 residues. CDR1 and CDR2 (germline): MGHRA, YSYEKL. The CDR3 sequence is CASNPRVESNYGYTF. The CDR3, as DNA: TGCGCCAGCAACCCCAGGGTTGAGAGTAACTATGGCTACACCTTC.

The rearrangement links TRBV5-8 to TRBJ2-5, with 7 bases matching TRBD2. There are 16 residues in the CDR3. Losses at the gene ends were 7 bases for V and 0 bases for J; bases not matched to a gene: 12. Germline V gene lookup returns CDR1 SGHTS and CDR2 YDEGEE. The CDR3 bases are TGTGCCAGCTTTCTGGGAACGGGAGGTTACCAAGAGACCCAGTACTTC. Its translation is CASFLGTGGYQETQYF.

V and J are TRBV7-9 and TRBJ1-1; 7 nucleotides line up with TRBD1. CDR1 is SEHNR and CDR2 is FQNEAQ in the germline V gene (reference sequence). This CDR3 is built from 17 residues. The J segment lost 1 base and the V segment lost 3 bases, leaving 11 bases of the junction unmatched. CDR3 coding DNA: TGTGCCAGCAGCTTCCAGCCAGGGGGGGGCCAGAACACTGAAGCTTTCTTT. Protein product: CASSFQPGGGQNTEAFF.